These 28 T cell receptor beta chains were all obtained from the same sample, sequenced in a study of blood T cell repertoires in COVID-19. Assay: immunoSEQ multiplex PCR; the TCRdb copy retains only in-frame clones and omits some. The sample holds roughly 100,000 clones; about 91% are singletons and the top ten take approximately 5.5%. Sequencing was carried out using peripheral blood. The receptors stem from a human donor in a cohort sampled during active COVID-19.

The chain joins TRBV6-5 to TRBJ1-3; possibly TRBD1 for D (5 bases). Germline V gives CDR1 MNHEY, CDR2 SVGAGI. V was clipped by 6 bases and J by 2 bases, with 14 bases between them. The CDR3 consists of 15 residues. For the CDR3, the DNA is TGTGCCAGCAGGCTTGGACATGTGGCTGGAAACACCATATATTTT. Amino acid sequence: CASRLGHVAGNTIYF.

The chain carries TRBV12-3 or TRBV12-4 and TRBJ1-2; maybe TRBD1 (5 bases). CDR3 length: 13 amino acids. Between the trimmed V and J ends, which lost 5 bases and 6 bases, there was a span of 13 bases. CDR3 protein: CASSPSRGDGYTF. CDR3 sequence (DNA): TGTGCCAGCAGTCCCTCGCGGGGGGATGGCTACACCTTC.

This sequence joins TRBV24-1 and TRBJ1-2, with a tentative D call TRBD1 (6 bases). Trimming removed 4 bases from V and 7 bases from J, with 12 bases in between. The germline V gene has CDR1 KGHDR and CDR2 SFDVKD. The length of the CDR3 is 13 residues. The CDR3 spells CATSEPKTGGYTF. For the CDR3, the DNA is TGTGCCACCAGTGAGCCCAAGACAGGTGGCTACACCTTC.

This clone was seen more than once but under ten times. The chain recombines TRBV19 with TRBJ2-1, with a tentative D call TRBD1 (6 bases). Germline V CDR1 and CDR2: LNHDA, SQIVND (reference sequence). Trimming pared 4 bases from V and 0 bases from J, leaving 13 bases between. The CDR3 has 16 amino acids. Written as DNA, the CDR3 is TGTGCCAGTAGTACCCTTAGGGGGAGCTCCTACAATGAGCAGTTCTTC. Translation gives CASSTLRGSSYNEQFF.

This sequence joins TRBV5-1 and TRBJ1-1; no clear D gene. The CDR3 length is 14 residues. Trimming stripped 2 bases from V and 3 bases from J, with 11 bases between. CDR1 is SGHRS, CDR2 YFSETQ, per germline. CDR3 residues: CASSLFSGDTEAFF. The CDR3 nucleotides are TGCGCCAGCAGCTTATTTTCGGGAGACACTGAAGCTTTCTTT.

Here the CDR3 DNA reads TGTGCCAGCAGCTTATTATCCGATACGCAGTATTTT. Amino acid sequence: CASSLLSDTQYF. V gene TRBV7-9 combines with J gene TRBJ2-3, with D unclear. Trimming shortened V by 2 bases and J by 6 bases, and 6 bases separated the two germline ends. The CDR3 has 12 residues. Germline V CDR1 and CDR2: SEHNR, FQNEAQ (reference sequence).

The chain recombines TRBV29-1 with TRBJ1-3, with a possible D match to TRBD1 (5 bases). CDR3 length: 13 residues. The V and J ends lost 5 bases and 0 bases respectively, with 8 bases between them. In germline, CDR1 is SQVTM, CDR2 ANQGSEA. The CDR3 loop reads CSVTGGSGNTIYF. For the CDR3, the DNA is TGCAGCGTTACCGGGGGCTCTGGAAACACCATATATTTT.

The V and J genes are TRBV29-1 and TRBJ2-3, with a weak D call TRBD1 (5 bases). CDR1 is SQVTM, CDR2 ANQGSEA, per germline. V gave up 2 bases and J gave up 2 bases, with 17 bases separating them. The CDR3 extends over 16 amino acids. Written as DNA, the CDR3 is TGCAGCGTTGAAAGGACCCCAGGGTACTACACAGATACGCAGTATTTT. Residues: CSVERTPGYYTDTQYF.

The chain uses TRBV10-1 and TRBJ2-1; 12 bases match TRBD1. In germline, CDR1 is WNHNN, CDR2 SYGVQD (reference sequence). With V trimmed by 0 bases and J by 8 bases, 17 bases remained unmatched. This CDR3 has 20 amino acids. The CDR3 DNA reads as TGCGCCAGCAGTGAGTCGATGGGGGCATACAGGGACAGGGGGCGTGATGAGCAGTTCTTC. It codes for CASSESMGAYRDRGRDEQFF.

The chain joins TRBV5-1 to TRBJ2-5; possibly TRBD2 for D (6 bases). CDR1 and CDR2 from the germline V gene are SGHRS and YFSETQ. Trimming stripped 7 bases from V and 5 bases from J, with 18 bases between. This CDR3 spans 14 amino acids. The CDR3 bases are TGCGCCAGCGGCATGGGGGGAGTACACGAGACCCAGTACTTC. Protein: CASGMGGVHETQYF.

The gene calls are TRBV14 and TRBJ1-2; possible D gene TRBD1, 5 bases. With 1 base removed from V and 4 bases from J, the gap between germline ends came to 13 bases. Germline assignment: CDR1 SGHDN and CDR2 FVKESK. The CDR3 extends over 15 amino acids. CDR3 protein: CASSQGVGGSYGYTF. DNA of the CDR3: TGTGCCAGCAGCCAAGGGGTCGGGGGAAGCTATGGCTACACCTTC.

The CDR3 DNA sequence: TGTGCCAGCACCTCCGGGGACAATTCCTACAATGAGCAGTTCTTC. The encoded protein is CASTSGDNSYNEQFF. This chain uses TRBV28 with TRBJ2-1; weak D call: TRBD1 (6 bases). V was shortened by 7 bases and J by 1 base, with 14 bases between the two germline ends. The CDR3 loop spans 15 amino acids. Germline V lookup: CDR1 MDHEN, CDR2 SYDVKM.

The gene calls are TRBV5-1 and TRBJ1-1; 8 nucleotides align to TRBD1. The CDR3 totals 17 residues. Germline CDR1 is SGHRS and CDR2 is YFSETQ. Trimming took 0 bases from V and 3 from J; bases not matched to a gene: 10. The CDR3 sequence is CASSLAGQGALYTEAFF. In DNA form, the CDR3 reads TGCGCCAGCAGCTTGGCGGGGCAGGGGGCCCTGTACACTGAAGCTTTCTTT.

This clone was seen just once. This chain connects TRBV2 to TRBJ2-1, with 9 bases fitting TRBD2. J was trimmed by 12 bases and V by 4 bases; bases with no gene match: 4. Germline CDR1 and CDR2: SNHLY and FYNNEI. The CDR3 totals 12 residues. CDR3 sequence (DNA): TGTGCCAGCAGTGCGGGTAGCGGGAGGCAGTTCTTC. Translating gives CASSAGSGRQFF.

V is TRBV14 and J is TRBJ2-7; D is ambiguous. From germline, CDR1 is SGHDN and CDR2 FVKESK. This CDR3 region has 13 residues. Trimming removed 1 base at V and 5 bases at J, with 9 bases between. The CDR3 region has the DNA TGTGCCAGCAGCCAAGGGCTAGAGAACGAGCAGTACTTC. Translating gives CASSQGLENEQYF.

The chain uses TRBV28 and TRBJ1-3; D is undetermined. Per germline, CDR1 MDHEN and CDR2 SYDVKM. CDR3 size: 14 residues. V was clipped by 5 bases and J by 0 bases, with 8 bases between them. DNA for the CDR3: TGTGCCAGCAGTCCTCCGGGCTCTGGAAACACCATATATTTT. Amino acids: CASSPPGSGNTIYF.

This clone turned up a few times. V and J are TRBV5-6 and TRBJ1-6, with 9 bases lining up with TRBD1. Trimming removed 1 base from V and 11 bases from J; junction bases left unmatched: 7. This CDR3 has 15 amino acids. CDR1 is SGHDT, CDR2 YYEEEE, per germline. CDR3 sequence (DNA): TGTGCCAGCAGCTTGCGTGGGGGACAGGGAACACCCCTCCACTTT. It translates to CASSLRGGQGTPLHF.

This chain joins TRBV9 and TRBJ2-7, with 9 bases identical to TRBD1. The CDR3 contains 16 residues. The ends lost 5 bases at V and 4 bases at J; junction bases unmatched: 13. Germline V gene sequence: CDR1 SGDLS, CDR2 YYNGEE. CDR3 in amino acids: CASSPGTGTGLYEQYF. Written as DNA, the CDR3 is TGTGCCAGCAGTCCGGGAACCGGGACAGGGTTGTACGAGCAGTACTTC.

V usage is TRBV4-1 and J usage is TRBJ2-4; TRBD2 matches 7 bases. The germline CDR1 and CDR2 sequences are MGHRA and YSYEKL. This CDR3 is built from 17 residues. V was clipped by 1 base and J by 1 base; unmatched bases: 7. The CDR3 DNA is TGCGCCAGCAGCCAAGCTCAGAGCGGGGCCGCCAAAAACATTCAGTACTTC. The encoded protein is CASSQAQSGAAKNIQYF.

This clone has a single count. V usage is TRBV28 and J usage is TRBJ2-5; TRBD1 matches at 9 bases. Germline assignment: CDR1 MDHEN and CDR2 SYDVKM. CDR3 size: 15 residues. Trimming removed 0 bases from V and 4 bases from J; junction bases left unmatched: 3. The CDR3 reads CASSLWGQGGETQYF. Written as DNA, the CDR3 is TGTGCCAGCAGTTTATGGGGACAGGGAGGAGAGACCCAGTACTTC.

This chain uses TRBV27 with TRBJ1-2; D is uncertain. Trimming shortened V by 3 bases and J by 2 bases, and 7 bases separated the two germline ends. This CDR3 has 13 amino acids. Germline V gives CDR1 MNHEY, CDR2 SMNVEV (reference sequence). This CDR3 reads CASSFNTNYGYTF. In nucleotides, the CDR3 is TGTGCCAGCAGTTTTAACACCAACTATGGCTACACCTTC.

The chain combines TRBV11-2 with TRBJ1-1; D is undetermined. Trimming shortened V by 3 bases and J by 8 bases, and 19 bases separated the two germline ends. Germline V gives CDR1 SGHAT, CDR2 FQNNGV. This CDR3 is built from 15 residues. The DNA for the CDR3 is TGTGCCAGCAGCTTTACGCGGGTGAGGACCACAGAAGCTTTCTTT. Its protein is CASSFTRVRTTEAFF.

V and J are TRBV4-1 and TRBJ1-5, with 9 bases that match TRBD1. There are 16 residues in the CDR3. V lost 4 bases and J lost 2; bases outside the gene matches: 6. In germline, CDR1 is MGHRA, CDR2 YSYEKL. CDR3 region: CASSREQGARNQPQHF. The CDR3 DNA follows: TGCGCCAGCAGCCGGGAACAGGGGGCTCGCAATCAGCCCCAGCATTTT.

The V and J genes are TRBV20-1 and TRBJ2-4; possible D gene TRBD1, 5 bases. The germline V gene encodes CDR1 DFQATT and CDR2 SNEGSKA (reference sequence). The CDR3 is made up of 11 amino acids. Trimming removed 3 bases from V and 8 bases from J, with 8 bases in between. CDR3 coding DNA: TGCAGTGCTAGTGCCAGGGACATTCAGTACTTC. Amino acids: CSASARDIQYF.

The chain is built from TRBV18 and TRBJ1-2; a possible D gene is TRBD1 (5 bases). CDR1 is KGHSH and CDR2 is LQKENI in the germline V gene. This CDR3 region has 15 residues. V shed 2 bases and J shed 7 bases, with 17 bases lying between them. The CDR3 spells CASSPMHTGSGGYTF. The CDR3 region has the DNA TGTGCCAGCTCACCAATGCACACAGGCTCGGGTGGCTACACCTTC.

The chain uses TRBV5-1 and TRBJ2-1, with TRBD2 identical over 8 bases. Germline values: CDR1 SGHRS, CDR2 YFSETQ. The CDR3 length is 17 residues. Trimming at V came to 2 bases and at J to 5 bases, leaving 12 bases not matched to a gene. The CDR3 nucleotides are TGCGCCAGCAGCTTAGCAAATAGCGGGGTGGGCGACAATGAGCAGTTCTTC. This codes for CASSLANSGVGDNEQFF.

The chain uses TRBV19 and TRBJ2-2, with D possibly being TRBD1 (6 bases). Germline V lookup: CDR1 LNHDA, CDR2 SQIVND (reference sequence). Trimming shortened V by 3 bases and J by 6 bases, and 17 bases separated the two germline ends. The CDR3 is 16 amino acids. The CDR3 protein is CASSMGVSPGAGELFF. In nucleotides, the CDR3 is TGTGCCAGTAGTATGGGGGTCTCCCCAGGGGCCGGGGAGCTGTTTTTT.

The rearrangement links TRBV7-6 to TRBJ2-7, with D possibly TRBD2 on 7 matching bases. In germline, CDR1 is SGHVS, CDR2 FNYEAQ. This CDR3 has 14 residues. With 5 bases removed from V and 0 bases from J, the gap between germline ends came to 11 bases. For the CDR3, the DNA is TGTGCCAGCAGCCGGGGGGCGATCTCCTACGAGCAGTACTTC. Protein product: CASSRGAISYEQYF.